This entry describes one T cell receptor beta chain. Its antigen remains unidentified. These data belong to a study of a mutant IDH1 vaccine in newly diagnosed glioma. CDR1 is SGHAT, CDR2 FQNNGV, per germline. This CDR3 region has 16 residues. V was pared by 4 bases and J by 1 base, with 15 bases between. Study observations and caveats: Patients showed vaccine-induced immune responses at a rate of approximately 95%. With respect to changes in top peripheral T cell clonotypes, pseudoprogression seemed unrelated.

Indicated time point: week 11, during vaccination. Vaccination comprised doses that each held 300 ug of mutant IDH1 20-mer peptide, plus topical imiquimod. The study enrolled donors with new WHO grade 3 or 4 IDH1-mutant, ATRX-lost astrocytomas. Measured with immunoSEQ multiplex PCR; TCRdb has only the in-frame clones, and not every one. The profile shows some 130,000 clones, around 80% of them singletons. The source was PBMCs, collected from a glioma patient whose treatment included an IDH1 peptide vaccine. The TCR comes from a man aged 35-49 years with glioma. The V gene is TRBV11-2, the J gene TRBJ2-3; D unresolved. The CDR3 sequence is CASSYPPEYGTDTQYF. The CDR3 nucleotides read TGTGCCAGCAGCTACCCTCCGGAATACGGCACAGATACGCAGTATTTT.